This T cell receptor (beta chain) was captured by sequencing in a study of T cell changes during pregnancy in multiple sclerosis. This CDR3 comprises 14 residues. Trimming removed 1 base from V and 12 bases from J; junction bases left unmatched: 5. The germline gives CDR1 MGHRA, CDR2 YSYEKL. Some clones are missing from TCRdb's copy, which holds only in-frame ones; the method was immunoSEQ multiplex PCR. The sample consists of roughly 30,000 clones, 80% to 90% of them appearing once. The sequenced sample was CD8+ T cells from peripheral blood mononuclear cells, obtained in the second trimester of pregnancy. This receptor was identified in a female donor with multiple sclerosis, enrolled in a pregnancy study. This chain uses TRBV4-1 with TRBJ1-6, with 8 nucleotides matching TRBD1. CDR3 residues: CASSQGGDRRPLHF. CDR3 in DNA: TGCGCCAGCAGCCAAGGGGGGGACAGGAGACCCCTCCACTTT.